The T cell receptor (beta chain) described here comes from a study of spatial heterogeneity in lung cancer. Study findings and constraints: Mutation tallies in tumors tracked expanded intratumoral alpha and beta TCR counts.

Time point meaning: sample taken at primary tumor resection. Without sorting, whole RNA was sequenced from tumor, nontumor lung or frozen PBMC. This CDR3 has 17 amino acids. V was trimmed by 4 bases and J by 9 bases, leaving 26 bases between them. The V gene's germline CDR1 is SGHRS and CDR2 YFSETQ. TCRdb re-called the 5' RACE reads through MiXCR, storing one row per CDR3 protein. The table includes 25,000 to 30,000 distinct CDR3 sequences, more than 5.5% detected once. This clonotype was observed a few times. The antigen remains unidentified. The source was lung tumor tissue, collected at surgery. The gene calls are TRBV5-1 and TRBJ2-1, with D hard to call. The receptor comes from a male donor with early-stage non-small cell lung cancer. The CDR3 nucleotides read TGCGCCAGCAGCGCCGGACCCCCTGACACGTGGTATGGTGAGCAGTTCTTC. It specifies CASSAGPPDTWYGEQFF.